This T cell receptor (beta chain) is from a study of CD8 T cells in Susac syndrome. Germline lookup yields CDR1 SGHTA and CDR2 FQGNSA. V was clipped by 3 bases and J by 9 bases; unmatched bases: 10. This CDR3 has 14 residues. With random hexamers, roughly 0.45 to 1 ug RNA was reverse transcribed. Using its own MiXCR run on the immunoSEQ multiplex PCR reads, TCRdb lists one record per CDR3 protein. The table includes 150,000 to 200,000 distinct CDR3 sequences, just under 95% detected once. Sequenced material: CD4+ T cells from PBMCs. The TCR was taken from a human donor in good health. This chain uses TRBV7-2 with TRBJ1-1; 7 bases agree with TRBD1. This chain's CDR3 is CASSFKTGATQAFF. The DNA of the CDR3 is TGTGCCAGCAGCTTTAAAACAGGGGCCACCCAAGCTTTCTTT.